This TCR beta chain was sequenced for a study of T cell responses to AZD1222 COVID-19 vaccine. Study-wide results and caveats: CD4 TCRs covered the whole spike, strongest at regions 160-218 and 743-854.

The method was immunoSEQ multiplex PCR; TCRdb's version includes in-frame clones alone and lacks a portion of them. The sample carries about 83,000 clones, more than 75% recorded once. A word on this clone: Its antigen is unknown.

CDR1 and CDR2 (germline): KGHDR, SFDVKD. V lost 5 bases to trimming and J lost 4 bases; unmatched junction nucleotides: 11. CDR3 length equals 16 residues. This clonotype was sampled from an adult in good health. Sequences were derived from peripheral blood, sampled on day 0 of MenACWY control vaccination. The rearrangement uses TRBV24-1 and TRBJ2-5, with TRBD2 matching 8 bases. The CDR3 region has the DNA TGTGCCACCAGTGCCCCAACTAGCGGAGTTGGAGAGACCCAGTACTTC. This sequence encodes CATSAPTSGVGETQYF.